One and the same sample provided the 4 T cell receptor beta chains below, sequenced in a study of blood T cell repertoires in COVID-19. TCRdb's table, derived via immunoSEQ multiplex PCR, lists solely in-frame clones and lacks some. The data contain about 180,000 clones, 70% to 85% of them singletons. Sequencing was performed on peripheral blood. The receptors come from a woman older than 75 with acute or convalescent COVID-19.

This sequence joins TRBV6-5 and TRBJ1-3, with TRBD1 matching 7 bases. The J segment lost 5 bases and the V segment lost 0 bases, leaving 1 base of the junction unmatched. Germline V lookup: CDR1 MNHEY, CDR2 SVGAGI. The CDR3 sequence is 14 residues long. The DNA for the CDR3 is TGTGCCAGCAGTTACTCGGGACAGAGAAACACCATATATTTT. Encoded protein: CASSYSGQRNTIYF.

This chain connects TRBV18 to TRBJ2-7; TRBD2 matches 8 bases. V shed 1 base, J shed 1 base, and the junction held 3 bases outside the gene matches. The CDR3 has 15 amino acids. CDR1 and CDR2 (germline): KGHSH, LQKENI. The CDR3 loop is CASSPRAGGSYEQYF. As DNA, the CDR3 is TGTGCCAGCTCACCACGTGCGGGGGGATCCTACGAGCAGTACTTC.

The chain combines TRBV4-1 with TRBJ2-2; perhaps TRBD1 as D (6 bases). Looked up from germline, CDR1 is MGHRA and CDR2 is YSYEKL. V was clipped by 4 bases and J by 5 bases, with 17 bases between them. CDR3 length equals 16 residues. CDR3 protein: CASSPLEARGTGELFF. For the CDR3, the DNA is TGCGCCAGCAGCCCCCTTGAGGCGAGGGGGACCGGGGAGCTGTTTTTT.

The chain's CDR3 is CASRKGQGAGYTF. CDR3 nucleotide sequence: TGTGCCAGTAGAAAAGGACAGGGGGCGGGCTACACCTTC. The V and J genes are TRBV19 and TRBJ1-2; 11 nucleotides agree with TRBD1. This CDR3 region has 13 residues. Trimming at V came to 6 bases and at J to 8 bases, leaving 5 bases not matched to a gene. Germline CDR1 and CDR2: LNHDA and SQIVND (reference sequence).